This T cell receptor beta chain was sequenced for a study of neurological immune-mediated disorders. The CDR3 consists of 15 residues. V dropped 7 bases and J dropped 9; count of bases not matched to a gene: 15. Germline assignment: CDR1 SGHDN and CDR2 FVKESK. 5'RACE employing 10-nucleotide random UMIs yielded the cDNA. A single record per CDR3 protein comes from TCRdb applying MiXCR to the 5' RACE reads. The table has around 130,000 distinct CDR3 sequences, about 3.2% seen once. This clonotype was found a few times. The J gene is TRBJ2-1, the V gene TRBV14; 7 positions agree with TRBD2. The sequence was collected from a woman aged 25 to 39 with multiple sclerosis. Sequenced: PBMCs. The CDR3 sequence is CASTPTRREFGEQFF. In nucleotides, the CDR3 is TGTGCCAGCACCCCCACTCGGCGGGAGTTCGGTGAGCAGTTCTTC.